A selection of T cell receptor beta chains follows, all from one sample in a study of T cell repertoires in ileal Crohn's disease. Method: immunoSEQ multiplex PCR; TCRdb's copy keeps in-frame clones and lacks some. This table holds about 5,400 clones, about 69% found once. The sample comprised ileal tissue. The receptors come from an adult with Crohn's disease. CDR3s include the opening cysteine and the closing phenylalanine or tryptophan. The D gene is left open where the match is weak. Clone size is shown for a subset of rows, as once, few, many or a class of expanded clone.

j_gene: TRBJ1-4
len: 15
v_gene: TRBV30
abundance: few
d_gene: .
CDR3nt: TGTGCCTGGAGTGTACAGGACATGTCTAATGAAAAACTGTTTTTT
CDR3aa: CAWSVQDMSNEKLFF

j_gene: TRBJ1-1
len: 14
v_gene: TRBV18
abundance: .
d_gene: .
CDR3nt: TGTGCCAGCTCCACCTCGGGGGAATCCCCTGAAGCTTTCTTT
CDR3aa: CASSTSGESPEAFF

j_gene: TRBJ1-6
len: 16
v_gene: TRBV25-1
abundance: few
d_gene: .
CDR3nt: TGTGCCAGCAGTCCACCGCCGGGACCGGAGGGTTCACCCCTCCACTTT
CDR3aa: CASSPPPGPEGSPLHF

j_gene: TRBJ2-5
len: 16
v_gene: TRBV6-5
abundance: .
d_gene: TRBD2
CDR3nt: TGTGCCAGCAGTTACGTTAGGACTAGCAGTCAAGAGACCCAGTACTTC
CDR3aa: CASSYVRTSSQETQYF

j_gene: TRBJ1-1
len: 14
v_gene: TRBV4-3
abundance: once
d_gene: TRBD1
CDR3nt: TGCGCCAGCAGCCCACGACAGGGGACAACTGAAGCTTTCTTT
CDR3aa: CASSPRQGTTEAFF

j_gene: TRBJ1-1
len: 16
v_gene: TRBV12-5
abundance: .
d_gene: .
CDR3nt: TGTGCTAGTGGTTTGGTATATATAGTGATGTTGACTGAAGCTTTCTTT
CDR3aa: CASGLVYIVMLTEAFF

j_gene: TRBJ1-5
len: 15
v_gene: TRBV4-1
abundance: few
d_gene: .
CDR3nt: TGCGCCAGCAGCCCTGAACCAGGGGGCAATCAGCCCCAGCATTTT
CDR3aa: CASSPEPGGNQPQHF

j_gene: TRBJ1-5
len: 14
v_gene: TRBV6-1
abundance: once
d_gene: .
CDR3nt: TGTGCCAGCAGTGAGTCGGGAGACAATCAGCCCCAGCATTTT
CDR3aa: CASSESGDNQPQHF

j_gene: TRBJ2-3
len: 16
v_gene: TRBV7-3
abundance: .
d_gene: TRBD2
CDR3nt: TGTGCCAGCAGCGTGGGACTAGCGGGGACGTGGGATACGCAGTATTTT
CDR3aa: CASSVGLAGTWDTQYF

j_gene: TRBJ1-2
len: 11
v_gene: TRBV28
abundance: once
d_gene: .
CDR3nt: TGTGCCAGCAGTTTGCGGGGTGGCTACACCTTC
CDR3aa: CASSLRGGYTF

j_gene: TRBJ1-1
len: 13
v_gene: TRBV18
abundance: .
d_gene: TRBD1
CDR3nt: TGTGCCAGCTCCCCTTCCGGACAGGCTGAAGCTTTCTTT
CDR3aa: CASSPSGQAEAFF

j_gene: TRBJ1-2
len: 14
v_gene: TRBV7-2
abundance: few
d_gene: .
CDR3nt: TGTGCCAGCAGCGGCGTGGGGGGATTCTATGGCTACACCTTC
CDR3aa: CASSGVGGFYGYTF

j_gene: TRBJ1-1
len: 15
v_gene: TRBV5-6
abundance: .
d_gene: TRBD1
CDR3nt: TGTGCCAGCAGCTATCAGACAGGGTGGGGTACTGAAGCTTTCTTT
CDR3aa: CASSYQTGWGTEAFF

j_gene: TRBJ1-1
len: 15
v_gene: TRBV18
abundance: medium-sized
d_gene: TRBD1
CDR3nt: TGTGCCAGCTCCGAGACAGGGCCGTCCTTGGCTGAAGCTTTCTTT
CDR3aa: CASSETGPSLAEAFF

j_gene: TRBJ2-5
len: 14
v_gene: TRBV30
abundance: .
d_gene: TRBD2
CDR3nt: TGTGCCTGGAGTGTTGGGGGAGGGCAAGAGACCCAGTACTTC
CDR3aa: CAWSVGGGQETQYF

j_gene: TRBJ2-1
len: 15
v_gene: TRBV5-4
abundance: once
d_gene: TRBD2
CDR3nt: TGTGCCAGCAGCTTGATCAGCGGGGGGGCGGGTGAGCAGTTCTTC
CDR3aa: CASSLISGGAGEQFF